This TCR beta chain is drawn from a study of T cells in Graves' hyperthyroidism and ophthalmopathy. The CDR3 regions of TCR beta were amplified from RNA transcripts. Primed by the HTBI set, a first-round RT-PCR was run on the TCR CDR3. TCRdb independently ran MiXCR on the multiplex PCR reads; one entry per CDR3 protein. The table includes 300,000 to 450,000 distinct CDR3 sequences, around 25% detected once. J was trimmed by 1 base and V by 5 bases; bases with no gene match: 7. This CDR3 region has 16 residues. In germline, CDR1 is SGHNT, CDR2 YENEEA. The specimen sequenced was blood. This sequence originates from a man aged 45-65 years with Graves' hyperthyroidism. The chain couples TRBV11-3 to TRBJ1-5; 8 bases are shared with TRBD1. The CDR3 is CASSLTGVASNQPQHF. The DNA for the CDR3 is TGTGCCAGCAGCCTGACAGGGGTGGCGAGCAATCAGCCCCAGCATTTT.